The 9 T cell receptor delta chains below were found in one sample sequenced in a study of gamma-delta T cells after stem cell transplantation (dated by TCRdb to 2016 to 2018). Library preparation was by RT-PCR. Sequencing was carried out with an Illumina MiSeq. Clones were re-identified by TCRdb from the public reads with CATT, and rows with the same DNA were merged. The sample yields 12,000 or so delta-chain clones; 1.3% were counted once. The ten biggest clones cover about 9.3% of the sample. Sample: gamma-delta T cells. The origin of the receptors is a human donor. It is not recorded whose cells these are; they may come from a transplant donor.

This clone was detected a few times. The rearrangement joins TRDV2 to TRDJ3, with 12 bases that match TRDD3. Unmatched junction bases numbered 4, after V lost 2 bases and J lost 0 bases. Germline V gene data show CDR1 as GEAIGNYY and CDR2 as EKD. The CDR3 sequence is 19 residues long. CDR3 residues: CACDSTGGYSSWDTRQMFF. In DNA, the CDR3 is TGTGCCTGTGACAGTACTGGGGGATACTCCTCCTGGGACACCCGACAGATGTTTTTC.

V gene TRDV2 combines with J gene TRDJ1; 10 nucleotides line up with TRDD3. CDR3 length: 16 amino acids. J gave up 0 bases and V 3 bases, and 6 bases lay outside the gene matches. Germline loops: CDR1 GEAIGNYY, CDR2 EKD. DNA of the CDR3: TGTGCCTGTGACGCCATTACTGGGGGATACACCGATAAACTCATCTTT. Protein product: CACDAITGGYTDKLIF.

This clone was counted only a few times. The protein given by TCRdb reflects a much larger clone and differs at residue 13 from this DNA's translation, likely from a read error; the protein shown is the DNA's translation. The chain is built from TRDV2 and TRDJ1; TRDD3 might be the D (6 bases). Germline V gene lookup returns CDR1 GEAIGNYY and CDR2 EKD. The CDR3 consists of 15 residues. The chain's CDR3 is CACDTVGDLRDKPIF. The DNA for the CDR3 is TGTGCCTGTGACACCGTGGGCGACCTTAGGGATAAACCCATCTTT.

Regarding this clone: A read error likely explains why the TCRdb protein, taken from a much larger clone, differs from this DNA's translation at residue 3; the protein shown is translated from the DNA. CDR3 amino acids: CASDTLLGDTRRADKLIF. The CDR3 DNA reads as TGTGCCAGTGACACCTTACTGGGGGATACGCGGAGGGCCGATAAACTCATCTTT. This chain uses TRDV2 with TRDJ1, with 13 bases matching TRDD3. CDR3 length equals 18 residues. Germline lookup yields CDR1 GEAIGNYY and CDR2 EKD.

In its sample, this clone ranks as medium-sized. Other DNA sequences in this specimen translate into the identical CDR3. This chain uses TRDV2 with TRDJ1; TRDD3 agrees at 12 bases. The trim removed 3 bases at V and 0 bases at J, leaving 7 bases unmatched. The length of the CDR3 is 17 residues. Germline V gene lookup returns CDR1 GEAIGNYY and CDR2 EKD. The CDR3, as DNA: TGTGCCTGTGACCGACTGGGGGATACCGGCGACACCGATAAACTCATCTTT. Translated, it gives CACDRLGDTGDTDKLIF.

By proportion, this clone is medium-sized (0.01 to 0.1%). Distinct nucleotide sequences in the sample also encode this CDR3. The CDR3 nucleotides read TGTGCCTGTGACACCGTAGGGGGATTCCCTAAACTCATCTTT. Translated: CACDTVGGFPKLIF. The J gene is TRDJ1, the V gene TRDV2; 7 positions match TRDD3. CDR3 size: 14 residues. Germline-derived CDR1 and CDR2 are GEAIGNYY and EKD. With 0 bases clipped from V and 7 bases from J, the junction kept 7 bases outside the gene matches.

Of note for this clone: Other DNA sequences in this sample translate to the same CDR3. This chain links TRDV2 with TRDJ1, with TRDD3 matching 12 bases. Germline V gene sequence: CDR1 GEAIGNYY, CDR2 EKD. The V segment lost 3 bases and the J segment 2 bases; nucleotides outside the gene matches: 9. The CDR3 is 17 residues long. CDR3 DNA sequence: TGTGCCTGTGACCCTATACTGGGGGATACTCGGACCGATAAACTCATCTTT. Protein product: CACDPILGDTRTDKLIF.

Comment on this clone: TCRdb shows a much larger clone's protein in place of this DNA's translation, and the two differ at residue 5, likely through a read error; the protein shown is translated from the DNA. This chain uses TRDV2 with TRDJ1; TRDD3 agrees at 8 bases. With V trimmed by 3 bases and J by 0 bases, 11 bases remained unmatched. This CDR3 comprises 17 residues. The germline V gene has CDR1 GEAIGNYY and CDR2 EKD. The CDR3 DNA reads as TGTGCCTGTGACGGGGTACTGGGGGCCCAGTACACCGATAAACTCATCTTT. Its protein is CACDGVLGAQYTDKLIF.

This clone showed up just a few times. The chain joins TRDV2 to TRDJ1, with 9 bases fitting TRDD3. This CDR3 has 16 residues. Germline V lookup: CDR1 GEAIGNYY, CDR2 EKD. V lost 0 bases to trimming and J lost 0 bases; unmatched junction nucleotides: 4. For the CDR3, the DNA is TGTGCCTGTGACACCTTGGGGGATAAGGACACCGATAAACTCATCTTT. It encodes CACDTLGDKDTDKLIF.